This is a list of T cell receptor beta chains from one sample in a study of T-cell reconstitution after alpha-beta-depleted transplantation in children. TCRdb re-called the PCR reads with MiXCR, one entry per CDR3 protein. Of approximately 520,000 distinct CDR3 sequences in the sample, over 25% are singletons; the top ten hold less than 2.5%. Source: PBMCs from the stem cell graft donor, taken from the stem cell graft. The source of these receptors is a human donor who donated a stem cell graft to a child with aplastic anemia. CDR3s include the opening cysteine and the closing phenylalanine or tryptophan. The order of the fields is V gene, clone size, J gene, CDR3 protein. Not all rows give a size; the values are once, few, many and, for expanded clones, a class.

V gene: TRBV20-1
clone size: few
J gene: TRBJ1-4
CDR3 protein: CSAMRVGEKLFF

V gene: TRBV10-3
clone size: NA
J gene: TRBJ1-5
CDR3 protein: CAISETQGSTGNQPQHF

V gene: TRBV15
clone size: once
J gene: TRBJ2-3
CDR3 protein: CATSVRRADTQYF

V gene: TRBV15
clone size: few
J gene: TRBJ2-1
CDR3 protein: CAIGAGGSYNEQFF

V gene: TRBV27
clone size: few
J gene: TRBJ1-1
CDR3 protein: CASSLTSYTMGTEAFF

V gene: TRBV10-3
clone size: NA
J gene: TRBJ2-5
CDR3 protein: CAISEDSQETQYF

V gene: TRBV19
clone size: NA
J gene: TRBJ2-3
CDR3 protein: CASSQSGTFTDTQYF

V gene: TRBV9
clone size: NA
J gene: TRBJ2-5
CDR3 protein: CASSDPGETQYF

V gene: TRBV5-5
clone size: NA
J gene: TRBJ2-1
CDR3 protein: CASSHKKQGVSNEQFF

V gene: TRBV7-8
clone size: few
J gene: TRBJ2-7
CDR3 protein: CASSTGLIPYEQYF

V gene: TRBV29-1
clone size: NA
J gene: TRBJ1-1
CDR3 protein: CSGQDSLNTEAFF

V gene: TRBV5-6
clone size: few
J gene: TRBJ2-3
CDR3 protein: CASSFGVNTQYF

V gene: TRBV7-2
clone size: few
J gene: TRBJ2-1
CDR3 protein: CASNQGDSRNEQFF

V gene: TRBV7-3
clone size: NA
J gene: TRBJ1-1
CDR3 protein: CASRTTGHNTEAFF

V gene: TRBV18
clone size: few
J gene: TRBJ2-5
CDR3 protein: CASQTGTRQETQYF

V gene: TRBV11-2
clone size: NA
J gene: TRBJ2-1
CDR3 protein: CASSLDVIARNEQFF

V gene: TRBV28
clone size: few
J gene: TRBJ2-7
CDR3 protein: CASTGPGQGSYEQYF

V gene: TRBV5-1
clone size: few
J gene: TRBJ2-5
CDR3 protein: CASSIGYLTGMETQYF

V gene: TRBV6-2/TRBV6-3
clone size: few
J gene: TRBJ2-1
CDR3 protein: CASSYGYNEQFF

V gene: TRBV5-1
clone size: NA
J gene: TRBJ2-3
CDR3 protein: CASSLTLAGGSTDTQYF

V gene: TRBV15
clone size: NA
J gene: TRBJ2-6
CDR3 protein: CATCDVNLSGANVLTF

V gene: TRBV25-1
clone size: few
J gene: TRBJ1-2
CDR3 protein: CASSDQGRLYGYTF

V gene: TRBV7-2
clone size: NA
J gene: TRBJ2-3
CDR3 protein: CASSSASGTTDTQYF

V gene: TRBV27
clone size: NA
J gene: TRBJ2-3
CDR3 protein: CASSSSGSAPDTQYF

V gene: TRBV21-1
clone size: NA
J gene: TRBJ2-5
CDR3 protein: CASSTPAGPLQETQYF

V gene: TRBV28
clone size: few
J gene: TRBJ2-7
CDR3 protein: CASSTGQVSSYEQYF

V gene: TRBV6-5
clone size: NA
J gene: TRBJ1-1
CDR3 protein: CASIPGSLNTEAFF

V gene: TRBV9
clone size: NA
J gene: TRBJ1-1
CDR3 protein: CASSPRGAPLGTEAFF

V gene: TRBV29-1
clone size: NA
J gene: TRBJ2-1
CDR3 protein: CSVATGLNNEQFF

V gene: TRBV7-2
clone size: few
J gene: TRBJ1-1
CDR3 protein: CASSLGYREIGEAFF

V gene: TRBV6-5
clone size: NA
J gene: TRBJ2-1
CDR3 protein: CASSYRLGLAGENEQFF

V gene: TRBV6-5
clone size: NA
J gene: TRBJ2-7
CDR3 protein: CASSYGGHYEQYF

V gene: TRBV7-3
clone size: few
J gene: TRBJ2-5
CDR3 protein: CASSSGTGPKTQYF

V gene: TRBV7-9
clone size: NA
J gene: TRBJ1-3
CDR3 protein: CASSNSLGQAGNTIYF

V gene: TRBV4-3
clone size: NA
J gene: TRBJ2-7
CDR3 protein: CASSQDRWTSGSSEQYF

V gene: TRBV30
clone size: few
J gene: TRBJ2-2
CDR3 protein: CAWSLGQGGRTGELFF

V gene: TRBV30
clone size: NA
J gene: TRBJ1-2
CDR3 protein: CAWSSHNYGYTF

V gene: TRBV20-1
clone size: NA
J gene: TRBJ2-2
CDR3 protein: CSARSNGDAGELFF

V gene: TRBV20-1
clone size: NA
J gene: TRBJ1-1
CDR3 protein: CSATLQGDTEAFF

V gene: TRBV6-2/TRBV6-3
clone size: once
J gene: TRBJ2-4
CDR3 protein: CASSRDLNIQYF

V gene: TRBV18
clone size: many
J gene: TRBJ2-5
CDR3 protein: CASSREETQYF

V gene: TRBV7-8
clone size: NA
J gene: TRBJ2-3
CDR3 protein: CASSFQTSGASTDTQYF

V gene: TRBV12-3/TRBV12-4
clone size: few
J gene: TRBJ1-5
CDR3 protein: CASSFQGSQPQHF

V gene: TRBV12-3/TRBV12-4
clone size: few
J gene: TRBJ2-7
CDR3 protein: CASSLASGAAYEQYF

V gene: TRBV5-1
clone size: few
J gene: TRBJ2-1
CDR3 protein: CASRPNPGLAGYNEQFF

V gene: TRBV30
clone size: NA
J gene: TRBJ1-3
CDR3 protein: CAWNPNRGLGNTIYF

V gene: TRBV18
clone size: few
J gene: TRBJ1-4
CDR3 protein: CASSLSRGGEKLFF

V gene: TRBV7-9
clone size: NA
J gene: TRBJ2-7
CDR3 protein: CASSNGDRGQYEQYF

V gene: TRBV10-3
clone size: NA
J gene: TRBJ1-1
CDR3 protein: CAISEATIQGTNTEAFF

V gene: TRBV9
clone size: NA
J gene: TRBJ2-1
CDR3 protein: CASSVDSRGLAGVEEQFF